This TCR beta chain comes out of a study of shared clonotypes between healthy human individuals. General study results and limits: Genetic and exposure-history diversity was limited by the few donors.

CDR3 length: 10 residues. Germline loops: CDR1 LNHNV, CDR2 YYDKDF (reference sequence). The donor cohort consisted entirely of Caucasian adults residing in Nashville, Tennessee. Of note for this clone: Its antigen is unknown. At one of its ends the junction is not consistent with the germline gene, which may arise from a read error.

Assay: immunoSEQ multiplex PCR; the TCRdb copy retains only in-frame clones and omits some. There are about 480,000 clones in the sample; over 60% occur only once, and roughly an eighth lies in the top ten. The sequenced sample consisted of PBMCs. The TCR comes from a woman between 35 and 50 years old in good health. Some clones in this sample may be carry-over from other donors' samples. This chain connects TRBV15 to TRBJ1-2; tentative D call: TRBD1 (5 bases). This CDR3 reads CGASGRSYTF. The DNA of the CDR3 is TGCGGGGCATCGGGTAGGAGCTACACCTTC.